One and the same sample provided the 23 T cell receptor beta chains below, sequenced in a study of identical twins (dated by TCRdb to the mid-2010s). Library generation was performed with 5' RACE. Sequenced using an Illumina HiSeq 2000. The raw public data were reprocessed by TCRdb itself: fastp quality trimming at Q25, MiXCR clonotype calling, in-frame beta chains only. Rows are unified per CDR3 protein, each entry keeping the most common DNA and genes. This sample comprises roughly 700,000 distinct CDR3 sequences, over 8.5% of them detected only once. 0.98% of the sample lies in the top ten. The same data also contributed to another study, on yellow fever vaccine responses in identical twins.

Specimen: PBMCs. These receptors originate from a woman aged 18 to 35 in good health.

This clonotype was observed a handful of times. J is TRBJ1-4 and V is TRBV7-9, with D possibly TRBD1 on 5 matching bases. This CDR3 is 14 amino acids long. CDR1 is SEHNR and CDR2 is FQNEAQ in the germline V gene (reference sequence). Trimming pared 5 bases from V and 6 bases from J, leaving 13 bases between. CDR3: CASSRGTPDEKLFF. The CDR3 DNA sequence: TGTGCCAGCAGCCGCGGGACCCCGGATGAAAAACTGTTTTTT.

This clonotype was seen at least ten times. The chain links TRBV7-2 to TRBJ2-1; TRBD2 matches 9 bases. The CDR3 consists of 15 residues. Germline CDR1 reads SGHTA; CDR2 reads FQGNSA. V shed 6 bases, J shed 6 bases, and the junction held 9 bases outside the gene matches. The CDR3 DNA is TGTGCCAGCAGGCTTAGCGGGGGCGGGAGCAATGAGCAGTTCTTC. Amino acid sequence: CASRLSGGGSNEQFF.

The rearrangement joins TRBV11-2 to TRBJ2-7; 7 nucleotides align to TRBD1. The CDR3 covers 15 residues. Trimming took 0 bases from V and 2 from J; bases not matched to a gene: 4. From germline, CDR1 is SGHAT and CDR2 FQNNGV. The CDR3 nucleotides read TGTGCCAGCAGCTTAGAGACAGGGTCTCCCTACGAGCAGTACTTC. Protein product: CASSLETGSPYEQYF.

This chain uses TRBV12-3 or TRBV12-4 with TRBJ1-1, with 7 bases that match TRBD1. V shed 3 bases, J shed 5 bases, and the junction held 6 bases outside the gene matches. This CDR3 region has 14 residues. The CDR3 loop is CASSLLAGGTEAFF. CDR3 DNA sequence: TGTGCCAGCAGTTTGTTGGCAGGGGGGACTGAAGCTTTCTTT.

This clonotype has just a few counts. J is TRBJ2-1 and V is TRBV10-3, with TRBD2 identical over 12 bases. J gave up 7 bases and V 8 bases, and 12 bases lay outside the gene matches. Germline V gene data show CDR1 as ENHRY and CDR2 as SYGVKD. The CDR3 contains 16 residues. This CDR3 reads CAIHSKASGGVNEQFF. In DNA, the CDR3 is TGTGCCATCCACTCAAAGGCTAGCGGGGGGGTAAATGAGCAGTTCTTC.

This clonotype was detected a few times. J is TRBJ2-1 and V is TRBV20-1; the match to TRBD2 covers 8 bases. The CDR3 runs to 16 residues. With 0 bases clipped from V and 9 bases from J, the junction kept 13 bases outside the gene matches. Germline CDR1 and CDR2: DFQATT and SNEGSKA (reference sequence). CDR3 DNA sequence: TGCAGTGCTAGAGATCGAATGGGGACTAGTTTGGGTGAGCAGTTCTTC. Residues: CSARDRMGTSLGEQFF.

This clonotype appeared a few times. V is TRBV20-1 and J is TRBJ2-3, with TRBD2 matching 8 bases. J was trimmed by 6 bases and V by 3 bases; bases with no gene match: 14. The CDR3 extends over 16 amino acids. Germline V CDR1 and CDR2: DFQATT, SNEGSKA (reference sequence). The CDR3: CSASSEGTSRPDTQYF. As DNA, the CDR3 is TGCAGTGCTAGTTCCGAAGGGACTAGTAGGCCTGATACGCAGTATTTT.

This clonotype has just a few counts. The V call is TRBV4-1, the J call TRBJ1-2; D unresolved. The V gene's germline CDR1 is MGHRA and CDR2 YSYEKL. V was clipped by 7 bases and J by 4 bases, with 28 bases between them. The CDR3 totals 18 residues. In nucleotides, the CDR3 is TGCGCCAGCACCCCGGGGAGGACCACGGTCGTTTTTTCCTATGGCTACACCTTC. This sequence encodes CASTPGRTTVVFSYGYTF.

This clonotype has just a few counts. V is TRBV11-1 and J is TRBJ1-1; unclear D gene. The germline gives CDR1 SGHAT, CDR2 FQDESV (reference sequence). This CDR3 region has 14 residues. Trimming left V 4 bases short and J 6 bases short, with 15 bases between. CDR3 sequence: CASSYSTAYPEAFF. DNA of the CDR3: TGTGCCAGCAGCTACTCAACCGCGTACCCTGAAGCTTTCTTT.

This clonotype has a count of ten or more. This rearrangement joins TRBV24-1 to TRBJ2-1, with D hard to call. Trimming shortened V by 3 bases and J by 1 base, and 9 bases separated the two germline ends. Germline CDR1 KGHDR, CDR2 SFDVKD. CDR3 length: 15 amino acids. The CDR3: CATSDHARSYNEQFF. The CDR3, as DNA: TGTGCCACCAGTGATCATGCACGTTCCTACAATGAGCAGTTCTTC.

This clonotype was recorded a few times. This chain links TRBV29-1 with TRBJ2-3; 8 bases agree with TRBD1. Unmatched junction bases numbered 13, after V lost 2 bases and J lost 3 bases. The germline gives CDR1 SQVTM, CDR2 ANQGSEA. CDR3 size: 17 residues. This CDR3 is CSVERWDRTGKTDTQYF. The CDR3 nucleotides read TGCAGCGTTGAACGTTGGGATAGGACAGGGAAGACAGATACGCAGTATTTT.

This chain's CDR3 is CSVVISSLKNIQYF. The CDR3 bases are TGCAGCGTTGTCATCTCTAGTCTGAAAAACATTCAGTACTTC. The chain uses TRBV29-1 and TRBJ2-4; D remains ambiguous. Germline lookup yields CDR1 SQVTM and CDR2 ANQGSEA. CDR3 length: 14 amino acids. Trimming removed 4 bases at V and 4 bases at J, with 14 bases between.

This clonotype was counted between two and nine times. This chain uses TRBV27 with TRBJ2-7, with a possible D match to TRBD1 (5 bases). Deletions cut 4 bases from V and 5 bases from J, with 15 bases between. From germline, CDR1 is MNHEY and CDR2 SMNVEV (reference sequence). This CDR3 spans 14 amino acids. DNA of the CDR3: TGTGCCAGCAGTTCCTGGGTATTAGGGGACGAGCAGTACTTC. This translates into CASSSWVLGDEQYF.

V is TRBV7-9 and J is TRBJ1-1; 7 nucleotides agree with TRBD1. Germline assignment: CDR1 SEHNR and CDR2 FQNEAQ (reference sequence). Trimming cost V 5 bases and J 1 base; bases outside gene matches: 4. The CDR3 has 14 amino acids. CDR3 region: CASSQGQTNTEAFF. The DNA for the CDR3 is TGTGCCAGCAGCCAGGGACAGACGAACACTGAAGCTTTCTTT.

This clonotype was observed many times. The chain joins TRBV7-2 to TRBJ2-5; TRBD1 might be the D (6 bases). Germline V gene data show CDR1 as SGHTA and CDR2 as FQGNSA. The CDR3 spans 14 residues. V was cut by 5 bases and J by 2 bases, with 12 bases left in between. Written as DNA, the CDR3 is TGTGCCAGCAGCCCGACAGGAGCTCAAGAGACCCAGTACTTC. This codes for CASSPTGAQETQYF.

The V and J genes are TRBV29-1 and TRBJ2-1, with D uncertain. With 0 bases removed from V and 0 bases from J, the gap between germline ends came to 12 bases. CDR3 length equals 16 residues. Germline V gene data show CDR1 as SQVTM and CDR2 as ANQGSEA. CDR3 protein: CSVEDLGKSSYNEQFF. CDR3 nucleotide sequence: TGCAGCGTTGAAGATCTAGGAAAGAGCTCCTACAATGAGCAGTTCTTC.

The V gene is TRBV2, the J gene TRBJ2-7; 12 positions agree with TRBD1. Germline lookup yields CDR1 SNHLY and CDR2 FYNNEI. CDR3 length equals 18 residues. CDR3 sequence (DNA): TGTACCATCAGCAAGGGGGGACAGGGGGCCCAGAGCTCCTACGAGCAGTACTTC. It specifies CTISKGGQGAQSSYEQYF.

This clonotype turned up a few times. The rearrangement joins TRBV10-2 to TRBJ2-5; TRBD1 agrees at 7 bases. Germline loops: CDR1 WSHSY, CDR2 SAAADI. The CDR3 length is 14 residues. After removal of 5 bases from V and 2 bases from J, the junction contained 5 bases not matched to a gene. CDR3 nucleotides: TGCGCCAGCAGTATACAGGGGACGCAAGAGACCCAGTACTTC. Amino acids: CASSIQGTQETQYF.

The chain is built from TRBV7-2 and TRBJ2-3, with 9 bases identical to TRBD2. J was trimmed by 2 bases and V by 0 bases; bases with no gene match: 9. This CDR3 contains 18 residues. Germline loops: CDR1 SGHTA, CDR2 FQGNSA. This CDR3 reads CASSLAILAGTYTDTQYF. Written as DNA, the CDR3 is TGTGCCAGCAGCTTAGCGATCCTAGCGGGGACTTACACAGATACGCAGTATTTT.

This clonotype occurred many times. This chain uses TRBV29-1 with TRBJ1-5; 9 nucleotides line up with TRBD1. After removal of 7 bases from V and 8 bases from J, the junction contained 9 bases not matched to a gene. The length of the CDR3 is 13 residues. The germline gives CDR1 SQVTM, CDR2 ANQGSEA. In DNA, the CDR3 is TGCAGCGCAATAACAGGGGGCGGGGAGCCCCAGCATTTT. It encodes CSAITGGGEPQHF. Based on the CDR3 plus reference TRBV29-1 and TRBJ1-5, the full variable domain is SAVISQKPSRDICQRGTSLTIQCQVDSQVTMMFWYRQQPGQSLTLIATANQGSEATYESGFVIDKFPISRPNLTFSTLTVSNMSPEDSSIYLCSAITGGGEPQHFGDGTRLSIL.

This clonotype was seen many times. The rearrangement joins TRBV6-5 to TRBJ2-7, with 12 bases identical to TRBD1. Germline assignment: CDR1 MNHEY and CDR2 SVGAGI. The CDR3 loop spans 16 amino acids. J was trimmed by 2 bases and V by 2 bases; bases with no gene match: 4. CDR3: CASSYTRDRGPYEQYF. The CDR3 nucleotides are TGTGCCAGCAGTTACACCCGGGACAGGGGGCCCTACGAGCAGTACTTC.

The chain's CDR3 is CASSVVPYNEQFF. The CDR3 nucleotides read TGTGCCAGCAGCGTAGTACCTTACAATGAGCAGTTCTTC. The chain couples TRBV9 to TRBJ2-1, with D unresolved. The CDR3 contains 13 residues. Trimming stripped 0 bases from V and 4 bases from J, with 5 bases between. Germline values: CDR1 SGDLS, CDR2 YYNGEE. Together with reference TRBV9 and TRBJ2-1, the CDR3 gives the full variable domain: DSGVTQTPKHLITATGQRVTLRCSPRSGDLSVYWYQQSLDQGLQFLIQYYNGEERAKGNILERFSAQQFPDLHSELNLSSLELGDSALYFCASSVVPYNEQFFGPGTRLTVL.

There are many counts of this clonotype. V usage is TRBV21-1 and J usage is TRBJ1-1; the table's D call TRBD1 went unverified against the DNA. TRBV21-1 is annotated as a pseudogene. This CDR3 is 15 amino acids long. CDR3 sequence reads: CASSKRQGQEIEAFF. For the CDR3, the DNA is TGTGCCAGCAGCAAAAGGCAGGGGCAGGAGATTGAAGCTTTCTTT.